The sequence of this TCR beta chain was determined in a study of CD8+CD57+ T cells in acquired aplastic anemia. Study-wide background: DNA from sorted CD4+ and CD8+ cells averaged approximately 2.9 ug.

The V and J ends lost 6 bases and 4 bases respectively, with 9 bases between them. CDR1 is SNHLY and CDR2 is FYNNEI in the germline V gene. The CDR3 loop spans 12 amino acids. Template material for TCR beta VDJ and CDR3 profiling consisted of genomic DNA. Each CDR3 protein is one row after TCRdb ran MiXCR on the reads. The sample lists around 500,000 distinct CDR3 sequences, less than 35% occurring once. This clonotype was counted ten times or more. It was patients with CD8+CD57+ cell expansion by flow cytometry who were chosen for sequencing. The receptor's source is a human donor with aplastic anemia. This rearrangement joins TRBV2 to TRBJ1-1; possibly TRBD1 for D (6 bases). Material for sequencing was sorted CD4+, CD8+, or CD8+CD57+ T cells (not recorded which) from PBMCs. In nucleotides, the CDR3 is TGTGCCAGCAGAAAGACAGGCACTGAAGCTTTCTTT. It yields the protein CASRKTGTEAFF.